This T cell receptor beta chain comes out of a study of T-cell reconstitution after alpha-beta-depleted transplantation in children. This clonotype was observed a handful of times. One end of the junction varies from germline; a read error may be responsible. Unique molecular identifiers featured in how the TCRbeta library was prepared. TCRdb itself ran the PCR reads through MiXCR, one entry per CDR3 protein. The repertoire has 490,000 or so distinct CDR3 sequences, roughly a tenth of them found once; the top ten carry about 2.1%. Germline-derived CDR1 and CDR2 are KGHSH and LQKENI. The CDR3 has 16 amino acids.

The origin of this receptor is a child younger than 10 with inherited bone marrow failure, due to receive a stem cell transplant. This chain connects TRBV18 to TRBJ2-7; TRBD1 matches at 7 bases. This material consisted of PBMCs, taken before TCRalphabeta/CD19-depleted stem cell transplant. CDR3 sequence: CASSLHPGQSSYEHYF. CDR3 coding DNA: TGTGCCAGCTCACTCCACCCGGGACAGAGCTCCTACGAGCATTACTTC.